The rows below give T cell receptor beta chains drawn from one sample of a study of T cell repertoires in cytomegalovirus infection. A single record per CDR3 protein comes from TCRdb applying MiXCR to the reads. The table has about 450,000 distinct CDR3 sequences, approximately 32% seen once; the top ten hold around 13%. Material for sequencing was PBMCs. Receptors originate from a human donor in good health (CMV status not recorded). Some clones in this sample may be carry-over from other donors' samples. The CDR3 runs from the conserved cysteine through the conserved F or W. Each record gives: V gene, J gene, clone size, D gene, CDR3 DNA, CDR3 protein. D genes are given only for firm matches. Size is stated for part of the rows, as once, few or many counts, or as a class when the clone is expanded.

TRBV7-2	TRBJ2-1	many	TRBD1	TGTGCCAGCAGCTTAGGGGGAAAGGGACAGTACAATGAGCAGTTCTTC	CASSLGGKGQYNEQFF
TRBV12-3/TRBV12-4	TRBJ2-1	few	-	TGTGCCAGCAGTTTGAGCAGCCGGGGTGAGCAGTTCTTC	CASSLSSRGEQFF
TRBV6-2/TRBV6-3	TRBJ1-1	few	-	TGTGCCAGCAGTTACTCTTCACGGAGCGGAAATCCTGAAGCTTTCTTT	CASSYSSRSGNPEAFF
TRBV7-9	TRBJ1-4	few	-	TGTGCCAGCAGCTTACCGGGACACATAATTGCAACTAATGAAAAACTGTTTTTT	CASSLPGHIIATNEKLFF
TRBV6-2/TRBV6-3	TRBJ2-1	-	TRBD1	TGTGCCAGCAGTTTACAGGGGTTTGAGCAGTTCTTC	CASSLQGFEQFF
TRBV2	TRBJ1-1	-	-	TGTGCCAGCAGTGAGAGTGGGCGGGGGAACACTGAAGCTTTCTTT	CASSESGRGNTEAFF
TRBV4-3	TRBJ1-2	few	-	TGCGCCAGCAGCCAAGAAGTTATAGGGGGTTTTGGCTACACCTTC	CASSQEVIGGFGYTF
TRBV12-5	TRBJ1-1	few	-	TGTGCTAGTGGTGAGAACACTGAAGCTTTCTTT	CASGENTEAFF
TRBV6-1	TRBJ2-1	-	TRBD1	TGTGCCAGCAGTTATGGGACAGGGTCCCTCTGGGAGCAGTTCTTC	CASSYGTGSLWEQFF
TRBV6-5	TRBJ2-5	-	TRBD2	TGTGCCAGCAGTGACTCGCGTGCGGGGGGCGGTGAGACCCAGTACTTC	CASSDSRAGGGETQYF
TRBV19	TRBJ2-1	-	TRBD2	TGTGCCAGTAGTGTCGGGACTAGCCAGTATGATGAGCAGTTCTTC	CASSVGTSQYDEQFF
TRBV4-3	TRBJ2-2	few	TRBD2	TGCGCCAGCAGCCAAGTCTCTGCGGGAGGCGGGGAGCTGTTTTTT	CASSQVSAGGGELFF
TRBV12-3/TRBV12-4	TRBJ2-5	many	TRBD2	TGTGCCAGCAGTTCCCTAGCGGGGGGTTTGGAGGAGACCCAGTACTTC	CASSSLAGGLEETQYF
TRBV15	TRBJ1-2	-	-	TGTGCCACCAGCAGAGATCGGGGCGGCACCTATGGCTACACCTTC	CATSRDRGGTYGYTF
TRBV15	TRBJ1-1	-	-	TGTGCCACCAGCAGAGATATCCTAGCTCGGGGAACGGGAATGGTTGAAGCTTTCTTT	CATSRDILARGTGMVEAFF
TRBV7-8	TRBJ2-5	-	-	TGTGCCCGCAGCTTGAACAGGGAGACCCAGTACTTC	CARSLNRETQYF
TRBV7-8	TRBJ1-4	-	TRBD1	TGTGCCAGCAGCTCAATCCTAGAGGGGGCTACTGAAAAACTGTTTTTT	CASSSILEGATEKLFF
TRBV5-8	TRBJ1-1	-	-	TGTGCCAGCAGCTTAGCCGGAACCTTGGCTTTCTTT	CASSLAGTLAFF
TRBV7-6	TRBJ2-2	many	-	TGTGCCAGCAGCCCCTTACGAGTGGGCAGCCTAACCGGGGAGCTGTTTTTT	CASSPLRVGSLTGELFF
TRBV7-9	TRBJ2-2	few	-	TGTGCCAGCAGCTTAGTTCCTACCGGGGAGCTGTTTTTT	CASSLVPTGELFF
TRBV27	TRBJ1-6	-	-	TGTGCCAGCAGTTTCCAAGGGAAAGATTCACCCCTCCACTTT	CASSFQGKDSPLHF
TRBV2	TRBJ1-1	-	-	TGTGCCAGCAGTGAAGGAGGGGCCACTGAAGCTTTCTTT	CASSEGGATEAFF
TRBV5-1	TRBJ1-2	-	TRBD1	TGCGCCAGCAGCTCAAAACCGGGACAGACCTATGGCTACACCTTC	CASSSKPGQTYGYTF
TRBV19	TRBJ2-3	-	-	TGTGCCAGTAGCGGAATTCCCACAGATACGCAGTATTTT	CASSGIPTDTQYF
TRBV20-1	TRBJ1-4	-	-	TGCAGTGCTAGAGATCTGTTGGGGGCGCTTGGTGAAAAACTGTTTTTT	CSARDLLGALGEKLFF
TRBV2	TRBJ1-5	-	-	TGTGCCAGCAGTGAACGCCTTGGTTCGCCCCAGCATTTT	CASSERLGSPQHF
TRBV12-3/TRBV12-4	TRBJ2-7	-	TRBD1	TGTGCCAGCAGTTTTACAGGGGGTGAATACGAGCAGTACTTC	CASSFTGGEYEQYF
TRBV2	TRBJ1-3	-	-	TGTGCCAGCAGTGAGCACAGCTCTGGAAACACCATATATTTT	CASSEHSSGNTIYF
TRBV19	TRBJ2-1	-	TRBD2	TGTGCCAGTAGAATAACTAGCGGGGTCTCCGGGAATGAGCAGTTCTTC	CASRITSGVSGNEQFF
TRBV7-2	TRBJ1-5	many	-	TGTGCCAGCAGACTGTGGGGGGTCGCTAGCTATCAGCCCCAGCATTTT	CASRLWGVASYQPQHF
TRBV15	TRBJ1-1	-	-	TGTGCCACCAGCAGAGATCGCTCCTTGGGCACTGAAGCTTTCTTT	CATSRDRSLGTEAFF
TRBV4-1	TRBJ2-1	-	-	TGCGCCAGCAGCCAAGGCCTGGGTGACTCCTACAATGAGCAGTTCTTC	CASSQGLGDSYNEQFF
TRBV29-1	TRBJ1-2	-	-	TGCAGCGTTGACGTAGGTACGGACCTCCCCAGAAGATATGGCTACACCTTC	CSVDVGTDLPRRYGYTF
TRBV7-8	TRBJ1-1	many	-	TGTGCCAGCAGCTTAGGGAGGTTCCAGGGTGAAGCTTTCTTT	CASSLGRFQGEAFF
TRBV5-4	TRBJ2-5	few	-	TGTGCCAGCAGTGGAGGGACTGCAACTCAAGAGACCCAGTACTTC	CASSGGTATQETQYF
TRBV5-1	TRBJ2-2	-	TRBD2	TGCGCCAGCAGCTCGACTGGCGGGGGGAAAACCGGGGAGCTGTTTTTT	CASSSTGGGKTGELFF
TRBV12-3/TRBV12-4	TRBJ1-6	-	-	TGTGCCAGCAGTTTAGCGACTCCCCTTGGGTCACCCCTCCACTTT	CASSLATPLGSPLHF
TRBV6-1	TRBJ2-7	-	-	TGTGCCAGCAGTGAAGAAATTACCTACGAGCAGTACTTC	CASSEEITYEQYF
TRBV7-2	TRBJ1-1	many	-	TGTGCCAGCAGCTTAGCAGGGGTACTCTTCGGGACGAACACTGAAGCTTTCTTT	CASSLAGVLFGTNTEAFF
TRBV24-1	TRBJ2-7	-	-	TGTGCCACCTCCGAAGGGAGCTCCTACGAGCAGTACTTC	CATSEGSSYEQYF
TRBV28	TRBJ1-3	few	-	TGTGCCAGCAGTTTATTCCAGAGGCCGGCCTCTGGAAACACCATATATTTT	CASSLFQRPASGNTIYF
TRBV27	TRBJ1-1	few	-	TGTGCCAGCGGGGGGGCCCTGGGGAACACTGAAGCTTTCTTT	CASGGALGNTEAFF
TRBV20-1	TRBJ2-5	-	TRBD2	TGCAGTGCTAGAGATTATAGCCTAGCGGGGCTGGGGGAGACCCAGTACTTC	CSARDYSLAGLGETQYF